This T cell receptor beta chain was sequenced during a study of regulatory T cells in long-lasting Graves disease (dated by TCRdb to the early 2020s). Broadly, across the study: Persistent Graves' disease meant more than 5 years of antithyroid drug treatment with TSH receptor autoantibodies that stayed positive. Persistent Graves' disease patients were compared with newly diagnosed Graves' disease patients by peripheral blood TCR sequencing and RNA sequencing. The study was registered as a clinical trial and conducted in China. A total of some 35 samples underwent TCR sequencing, from some 13 patients with persistent Graves' disease and 20 patients with newly diagnosed Graves' disease. Persistent Graves' disease patients in the clinical cohort had taken antithyroid drugs for approximately 9.5 years on average. Overall study outcomes, separate from this receptor: Only peripheral blood was studied, because thyroid tissue, the primary lesion, was inaccessible. Compared with newly diagnosed patients, patients with persistent Graves' disease had lower TCR Shannon entropy and fewer highly expanded clones, which suggests clonal expansion. As a limitation, the authors acknowledged that the small sample size may reduce accuracy. TRBV28, TRBJ1-2 and TRBJ2-5 were preferentially used in persistent disease, while TRBV20-1 and TRBJ2-1 were favored in newly diagnosed disease. Only the TCR beta chain was sequenced and analyzed. A larger number of public clonotypes was shared among persistent patients (under 3,000) than among newly diagnosed patients (around 890).

The CDR3 has 15 amino acids, counting the end cysteine and phenylalanine. Only the CDR3 DNA stays, 45 bases, in frame from base 1. V trim: 4 bases; J trim: 2 bases; unmatched bases: 6. From a lookup of the germline V gene (reference sequence), CDR1 and CDR2 are LNHDA and SQIVND. There are a few counts of this clonotype. Which antigen it targets is not known. Base qualities are not provided; no much larger clone lies one nucleotide away. The label giving this sample's time point can be read as: persistent/refractory GD, antithyroid drugs over 5 years with positive TRAb. For both TCR sequencing and RNA sequencing, RNA was extracted from PBMCs in TRIzol. Graves' disease was diagnosed according to American Thyroid Association guidelines. Patients were recruited from an endocrinology department in Xi'an, China. Each patient gave about 9.1 milliliters of peripheral blood, collected in an EDTA anticoagulant tube. Ficoll Paque Plus density gradient separation was used to isolate PBMCs, and no additional T cell sorting was done. An Agilent 2100 Bioanalyzer and agarose gel were used to assess RNA quality, and a NanoDrop 2000 was used to measure RNA concentration.

The library relied on multiplex PCR. TCRdb names Illumina HiSeq 4000 as the instrument used. TCR beta libraries were built with iRepertoire HTBI primers and Arm-PCR amplification of CDR3 regions. Before sequencing, the PCR products underwent gel purification. On the study's bioinformatics: A total of 62 TRBV and 14 TRBJ segments were identified across samples and were used for gene usage analysis of CDR3 amino acid clonotypes. COPE and FqMerger were used to merge the filtered high-quality paired reads into contigs. BLAST was used to align contigs to IMGT TRBV, TRBD and TRBJ reference genes, with CDR3 defined following IMGT. Highly expanded clones were defined as clonotypes with a frequency above 0.1%. Shannon entropy was used to measure repertoire diversity, and the Gini coefficient was used to measure V-J evenness. Public clonotypes were defined as clonotypes shared by more than one individual. The public sequencing data were trimmed at Q25 with fastp and processed into clonotypes with MiXCR by TCRdb, which kept only in-frame beta chains. Rows are combined by CDR3 protein, so each entry shows the most common genes and DNA. The V and J calls here are based on TCRdb, not the publication. This sample is represented by around 400,000 distinct CDR3 sequences; roughly a quarter of them were singletons. Around 26% of the sample is taken by the ten largest.

In this chain, TRBV19 is recombined with TRBJ1-2, and 8 junctional nucleotides match TRBD1. Sample: peripheral blood mononuclear cells (PBMCs), taken when the disease was refractory, from a patient treated with antithyroid drugs. This receptor was taken from a female donor with Graves disease. Here is the DNA: TGTGCCAGTAGTAGGTCGACAGGGGAGAACTATGGCTACACCTTC. Its coded protein is CASSRSTGENYGYTF.